This T cell receptor (beta chain) stems from a study of early T cells in non-severe SARS-CoV-2 infection (dated by TCRdb to 2020 to 2022). About the full investigation: Because TCR sequencing relied on bulk RNA taken from unsorted whole blood, pairing of alpha and beta chains was not possible. Beyond this particular receptor, the publication reports: VDJdb matching was skewed toward anti-spike CD8 responses, so virus-specific expansions were likely underestimated and private and CD4 specificities were missed.

A case-control design nested within a healthcare worker cohort in London, UK, was used, with weekly nasopharyngeal swab PCR tests and blood sampling performed. Healthcare workers were enrolled in the week of the UK lockdown, from 23 to 31 March 2020, and were followed every week for up to about 16 weeks. V is cut by 5 bases and J by 4 bases, and the space between the germline ends is 18 bases. Taken from the germline V gene (reference sequence), the CDR1 and CDR2 loops are DFQATT and SNEGSKA. Inclusive of the bounding cysteine and phenylalanine, the CDR3 is 14 residues long. This entry keeps only the CDR3 DNA: 42 bases, framed from base 1. Of note for this clonotype: It lacks a known antigen. Within one base of it there is no much larger clone, and no base qualities were kept.

Library creation used 5' RACE. Sequenced on a NextSeq 500. The TCR library protocol attached unique molecular identifiers to individual cDNA molecules to correct for sequencing error and PCR bias. Both TCR alpha and beta chains were sequenced, and tight co-correlation was observed between alpha and beta sequence abundances in each sample. The study's own analysis went as follows. Decombinator V4 was used to annotate TCR sequences for V gene, J gene and CDR3. Expanded TCRs were defined as changing significantly between any two time points under a Poisson model with p below 0.0001. TCR abundances were normalised to the total number of TCRs sequenced per sample and expressed as counts per million. MAIT TCRs were defined by TRAV1-2 paired with TRAJ12, TRAJ20 or TRAJ33, and iNKT TCRs by TRAV10 paired with TRAJ18. VDJdb, accessed 1 November 2021, was searched for CMV, EBV and SARS-CoV-2 annotated TCRs, excluding TCRs annotated for multiple antigens. The raw public reads went through TCRdb reprocessing: fastp at Q25, MiXCR clone calling, in-frame beta chains kept. Rows are combined by CDR3 protein, so each entry shows the most common genes and DNA. The authors' filters were not applied to this entry. The sample has tens of thousands of distinct CDR3 sequences on record, approximately 12% of them singletons. The ten largest clonotypes hold roughly 4.5% of the sample.

The sequencing input was whole blood. This clonotype was obtained from an adult who was a healthcare worker with PCR-confirmed SARS-CoV-2 infection or an uninfected control (not recorded which). The chain is encoded by TRBV20-1 joined to TRBJ2-7; the D segment is perhaps TRBD1 or TRBD2, each sharing 6 matched bases. The nucleotides are TGCAGTGCTGGCGGAAGGGGGGCGAGGTACGAGCAGTACTTC. It translates as CSAGGRGARYEQYF.